This T cell receptor beta chain was profiled in a study of blood T cell repertoires in COVID-19. Background on the study: Sample material is recorded as cDNA or gDNA derived from T cells, B-cell-depleted T cells, or PBMCs.

The CDR3 has 20 residues. The V gene end was trimmed by 4 bases and the J gene end by 4 bases; junction bases not matched to a gene: 21. Germline V gene sequence: CDR1 LGHDT, CDR2 YNNKEL (reference sequence). As processed by the authors: Nucleated cell number was recorded as an estimate derived from reference gene primer amplification. The assay was immunoSEQ multiplex PCR, and TCRdb's table has in-frame clones only and misses some. The V and J calls and clone size were taken over from that table, and D and trimming were inferred from the DNA. This table has approximately 280,000 clones, less than 85% appearing once.

The chain recombines TRBV3-1 (or the pseudogene TRBV3-2) with TRBJ2-7; 11 bases are shared with TRBD2. Material: peripheral blood. This receptor was taken from a human donor with COVID-19, enrolled during active disease. The donor label of this sample is uncertain. The CDR3 bases are TGTGCCAGCAGCCCACGCCCATCCCCGGGACTAGCGGTGAGGGCTTACGAGCAGTACTTC. Amino acids: CASSPRPSPGLAVRAYEQYF.